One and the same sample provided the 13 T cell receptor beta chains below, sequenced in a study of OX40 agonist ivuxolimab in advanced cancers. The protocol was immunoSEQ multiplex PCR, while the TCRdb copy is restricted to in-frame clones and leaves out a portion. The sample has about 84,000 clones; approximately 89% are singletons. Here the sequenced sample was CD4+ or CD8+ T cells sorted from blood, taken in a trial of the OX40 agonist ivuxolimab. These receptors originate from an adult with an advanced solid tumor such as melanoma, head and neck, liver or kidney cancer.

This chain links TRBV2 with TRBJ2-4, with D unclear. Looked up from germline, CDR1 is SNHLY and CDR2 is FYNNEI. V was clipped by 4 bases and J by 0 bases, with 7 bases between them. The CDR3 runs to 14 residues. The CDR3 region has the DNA TGTGCCAGCAGTGTCTGGGGAGCCAAAAACATTCAGTACTTC. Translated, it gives CASSVWGAKNIQYF. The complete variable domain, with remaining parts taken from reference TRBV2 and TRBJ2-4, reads EPEVTQTPSHQVTQMGQEVILRCVPISNHLYFYWYRQILGQKVEFLVSFYNNEISEKSEIFDDQFSVERPDGSNFTLKIRSTKLEDSAMYFCASSVWGAKNIQYFGAGTRLSVL.

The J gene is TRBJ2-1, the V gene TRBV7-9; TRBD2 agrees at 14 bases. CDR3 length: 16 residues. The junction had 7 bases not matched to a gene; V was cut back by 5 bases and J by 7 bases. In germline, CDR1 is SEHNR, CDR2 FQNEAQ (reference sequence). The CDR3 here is CASSLRLAGGGNEQFF. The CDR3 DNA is TGTGCCAGCAGCCTGAGACTAGCGGGAGGGGGGAATGAGCAGTTCTTC.

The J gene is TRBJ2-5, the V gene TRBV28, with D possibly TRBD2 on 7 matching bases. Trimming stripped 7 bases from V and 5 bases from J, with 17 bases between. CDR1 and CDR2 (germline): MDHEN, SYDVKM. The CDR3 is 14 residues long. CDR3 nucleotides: TGTGCCAGCATCGCAGCGGGGAGGGGGGAGACCCAGTACTTC. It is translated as CASIAAGRGETQYF.

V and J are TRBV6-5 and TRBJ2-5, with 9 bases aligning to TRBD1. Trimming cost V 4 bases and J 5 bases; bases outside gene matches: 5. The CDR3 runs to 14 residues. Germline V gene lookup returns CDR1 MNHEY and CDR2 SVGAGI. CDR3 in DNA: TGTGCCAGCAGTTCCGGGACAGGGCAGGAGACCCAGTACTTC. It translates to CASSSGTGQETQYF.

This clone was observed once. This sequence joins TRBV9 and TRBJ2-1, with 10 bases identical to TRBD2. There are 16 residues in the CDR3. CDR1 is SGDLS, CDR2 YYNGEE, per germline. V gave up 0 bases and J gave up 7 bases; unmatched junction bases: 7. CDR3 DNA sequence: TGTGCCAGCAGCGTAGACCCTAGCGGGAGTGGGAATGAGCAGTTCTTC. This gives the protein CASSVDPSGSGNEQFF.

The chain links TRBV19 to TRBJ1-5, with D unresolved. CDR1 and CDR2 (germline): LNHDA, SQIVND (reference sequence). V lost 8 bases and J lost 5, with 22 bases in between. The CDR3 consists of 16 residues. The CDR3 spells CASSPHDGKRDQPQHF. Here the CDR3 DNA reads TGTGCCAGTTCCCCCCACGACGGGAAGAGGGATCAGCCCCAGCATTTT.

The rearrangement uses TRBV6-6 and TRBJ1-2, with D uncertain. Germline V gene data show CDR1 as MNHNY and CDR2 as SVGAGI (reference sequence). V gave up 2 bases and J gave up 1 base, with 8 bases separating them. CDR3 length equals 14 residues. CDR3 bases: TGTGCCAGCAGTTACCCCCCGGTTAACTATGGCTACACCTTC. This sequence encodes CASSYPPVNYGYTF.

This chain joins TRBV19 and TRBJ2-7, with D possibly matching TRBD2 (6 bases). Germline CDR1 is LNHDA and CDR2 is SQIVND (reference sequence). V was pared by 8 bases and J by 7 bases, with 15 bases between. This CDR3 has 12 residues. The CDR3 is CASDGGAEEQYF. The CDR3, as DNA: TGTGCCAGTGATGGCGGGGCAGAAGAGCAGTACTTC.

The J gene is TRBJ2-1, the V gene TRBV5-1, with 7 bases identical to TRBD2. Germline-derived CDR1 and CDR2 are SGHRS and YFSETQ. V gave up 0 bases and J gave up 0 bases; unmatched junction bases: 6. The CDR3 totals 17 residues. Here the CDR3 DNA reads TGCGCCAGCAGCTTGGTTGCGGGGGAGCGCTCCTACAATGAGCAGTTCTTC. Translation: CASSLVAGERSYNEQFF.

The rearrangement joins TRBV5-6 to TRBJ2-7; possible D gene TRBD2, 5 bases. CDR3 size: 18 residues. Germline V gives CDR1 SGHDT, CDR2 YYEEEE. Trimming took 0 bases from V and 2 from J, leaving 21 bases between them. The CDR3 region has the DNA TGTGCCAGCAGCTTGGCCAGCGGCAGCGGCTTCCTCCCCTACGAGCAGTACTTC. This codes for CASSLASGSGFLPYEQYF.

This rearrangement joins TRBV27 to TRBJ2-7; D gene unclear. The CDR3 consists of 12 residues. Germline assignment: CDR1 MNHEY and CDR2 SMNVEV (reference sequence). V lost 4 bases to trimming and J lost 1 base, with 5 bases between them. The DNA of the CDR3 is TGTGCCAGCAGTTCGCAGTCCTACGAGCAGTACTTC. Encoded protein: CASSSQSYEQYF.

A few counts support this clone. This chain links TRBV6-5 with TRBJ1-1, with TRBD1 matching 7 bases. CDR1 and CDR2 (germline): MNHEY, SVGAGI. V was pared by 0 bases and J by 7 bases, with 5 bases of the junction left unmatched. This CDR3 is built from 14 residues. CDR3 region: CASSYSDSGGEAFF. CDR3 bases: TGTGCCAGCAGTTACTCCGATTCAGGGGGTGAAGCTTTCTTT.

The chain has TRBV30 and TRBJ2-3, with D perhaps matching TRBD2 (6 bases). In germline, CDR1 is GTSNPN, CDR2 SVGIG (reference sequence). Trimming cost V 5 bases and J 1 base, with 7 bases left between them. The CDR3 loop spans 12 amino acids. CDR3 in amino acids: CAWGTGTDTQYF. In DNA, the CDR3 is TGTGCCTGGGGGACTGGCACAGATACGCAGTATTTT.